The clone carrying this T cell receptor (beta chain) came up once. Its antigen is not identified. The sample comes from a study of radiation and T cells in renal cell carcinoma. Study background: Nephrectomy followed 15 Gy stereotactic body radiation by 4 weeks.

Points from the study as a whole: Top tumor clonotypes rose in blood 2 weeks post-radiation, then contracted.

Assay used: immunoSEQ multiplex PCR; TCRdb lists only in-frame clones, some missing. The data show 130,000 to 150,000 clones, about nine tenths seen once. Noted time point: baseline pretreatment blood. Treatment noted: 15 Gy SBRT to primary tumor, nephrectomy 4 weeks later. After SBRT, blood was collected at 2 and 4 weeks, plus baseline. Clear cell pathology was present in this patient's renal cell carcinoma. CDR3 length: 17 residues. The V gene's germline CDR1 is SGDLS and CDR2 YYNGEE. V was pared by 0 bases and J by 8 bases, with 20 bases between. This clonotype originated in a woman in her seventies with renal cell carcinoma. The chain uses TRBV9 and TRBJ1-4; possible D gene TRBD1, 5 bases. The starting material was blood, obtained from a patient whose treatment included radiotherapy and nephrectomy. The CDR3 bases are TGTGCCAGCAGCGTAGCGCAAGGGGCCACGCAGGACGAAAAACTGTTTTTT. Translated, it gives CASSVAQGATQDEKLFF.